The TCR beta chain described here comes from a study of vaccination and CD4 T cells after COVID-19. The germline V gene has CDR1 SGHTA and CDR2 FQGTGA. This CDR3 has 15 residues. V lost 5 bases and J lost 8; bases outside the gene matches: 7. Study-wide findings and caveats: Within the convalescent patients, a median around 84% of the SARS-CoV-2-reactive clones were ones that appeared only post-vaccination.

A remark on this clonotype: Its antigen is as yet unknown.

The assay that was used to sequence DNA from cultured CD4+ T cells was the Oncomine TCR Beta short-read assay. TCRdb fed the PCR reads into MiXCR, producing one record per CDR3 protein. The sample lists 9,500 to 15,000 distinct CDR3 sequences, 40% to 60% seen once, with more than 12% in the top ten. Regarding treatment: approximately nine-day PBMC culture with coronavirus spike peptide pools or control peptides (ViraFEST assay). The authors cultured about 2.2 million PBMCs per well with 7.5 to 10 IU/ml IL-2 and 8.5 to 10 ug/ml peptide pools. The chain has TRBV7-3 and TRBJ2-2, with 11 bases matching TRBD2. Source material: CD4+ T cells from blood, cultured in vitro. The clonotype comes from a human donor who had recovered from COVID-19. CDR3 DNA sequence: TGTGCCAGCAGCCCTATACTAGCGGGGGCAGGGGAGCTGTTTTTT. This translates into CASSPILAGAGELFF. The whole variable domain, filled in from reference TRBV7-3 and TRBJ2-2, reads GAGVSQTPSNKVTEKGKYVELRCDPISGHTALYWYRQSLGQGPEFLIYFQGTGAADDSGLPNDRFFAVRPEGSVSTLKIQRTERGDSAVYLCASSPILAGAGELFFGEGSRLTVL.